This T cell receptor beta chain was recorded in a study of patients and donors after allogeneic stem cell transplantation. This clonotype came up a few times. V was cut by 2 bases and J by 4 bases, with 9 bases left in between. Germline CDR1 and CDR2: ENHRY and SYGVKD. This CDR3 has 14 residues. TCRdb reprocessed the RT-PCR reads via MiXCR and lists one record per CDR3 protein. The sample carries 190,000 or so distinct CDR3 sequences, 35% to 45% recorded once. V usage is TRBV10-3 and J usage is TRBJ1-5; no clear D. Sequenced: blood, either unsorted or a sorted T cell fraction (not recorded which). This TCR was recovered from a human donor who was either an allogeneic HSCT recipient or a stem cell or donor lymphocyte infusion donor (not recorded which). It is not recorded whose cells these are; they may come from a transplant donor. The CDR3 is CAISEDTINQPQHF. The CDR3 DNA reads as TGTGCCATCAGTGAGGACACTATTAATCAGCCCCAGCATTTT.